This T cell receptor (beta chain) derives from a study of blood T cells in healthy people across ages. Across the study: The capture of about one barcoded beta molecule per two T cells was achieved by template switching. Study findings and constraints: Strong correlation was found linking TCR beta diversity to naive T cell percentage.

The V segment lost 5 bases and the J segment 4 bases; nucleotides outside the gene matches: 12. This CDR3 is built from 16 residues. PCR was performed a second time for about 6 to 12 cycles using a sample-barcoded 5' primer and a J-beta primer mix. At least 3 million CDR3-containing paired-end reads were obtained per sample. TCRdb re-derived calls from the 5' RACE reads in MiXCR, one entry per CDR3 protein. There are about 720,000 distinct CDR3 sequences in the sample; 20% to 25% occur only once, and 22% lies in the top ten. This clonotype has more than one count but fewer than ten. Its antigen is as yet unknown.

The sample consisted of blood. The V gene is TRBV12-3 or TRBV12-4, the J gene TRBJ1-1, with 8 bases matching TRBD1. The source of this sequence is a man aged 70 or older in good health. The CDR3 is CASSPATGAPSTEAFF. CDR3 coding DNA: TGTGCCAGCAGTCCCGCGACAGGGGCCCCCTCCACTGAAGCTTTCTTT.